This T cell receptor (beta chain) was retrieved from a study of blood T cells in healthy people across ages (dated by TCRdb to between 2014 and 2017). For the wider study: In model experiments, template switching captured about one uniquely barcoded TCR beta cDNA molecule for every two T cells. The donors were divided into four age groups: young (average around 15 years), middle-aged (about 39), aged (under 70) and long-lived (82). Using deep sequencing normalized with unique cDNA molecular identifiers, the study measured how TCR beta repertoire diversity changes with age. For two donors (one aged 18 to 29 and one aged 80 or older), the study analyzed two additional independent replicas of 1 million unique cDNA reads from the same blood draw. To avoid experimental bias, donors of different ages were randomly spread across the sequencing lanes. On the study overall, not on this receptor specifically: Estimates of total diversity based on one million sequenced T cells were considered lower bounds and underestimates. Because the CMV infection status of the donors was unknown, age-related changes in expanded clonotypes may potentially have been confounded. Observed TCR beta diversity correlated strongly with the percentage of naive T cells measured by flow cytometry. Compared with the aged group, the long-lived group had more naive CD4+ T cells, fewer expanded clones and increased TCR diversity, a pattern suggesting age selection. Observed TCR beta diversity per million T cells fell roughly linearly with age, and a significant reduction was already apparent by age around 40. Since profiling was done on bulk unsorted PBMCs, naive and antigen-experienced compartments could not be conclusively compared.

The library relied on 5' RACE. The sequencer was an Illumina HiSeq 2500. A second about 7 to 12 cycle PCR used a sample-barcoded 5' primer and a J-beta primer mix. Each TCR beta cDNA molecule received a unique molecular identifier from a template-switch 5' adaptor carrying 12 random nucleotides. Each sample yielded at least 3 million CDR3-containing paired-end reads. First-strand cDNA was synthesized from all RNA with the Mint cDNA synthesis kit, primed by a TRBC-specific oligonucleotide. After uracil-DNA glycosylase treatment, a first 18-cycle PCR used universal primers M1SS and BC2_uni_R on all cDNA. Per the source publication's procedure: For normalization, 1 million high-quality reads were randomly selected from each sample, with every read carrying a distinct molecular identifier. Reads sharing molecular identifiers were discarded rather than binned into consensus sequences. MiTCR, set to a Q25 quality threshold and the strictest error-elimination algorithm, was used for CDR3 identification, clonotype clustering and error correction. A nonparametric unseen species model using Euler transformation provided a lower-bound estimate of total TCR beta diversity. Through fastp at Q25 and MiXCR, TCRdb rebuilt clones from the public reads, retaining in-frame beta chains. Every distinct CDR3 protein forms one entry, paired with its most common genes and DNA. TCRdb's processing, not the authors', yielded these V and J calls. The sample table shows 700,000 or so distinct CDR3 sequences, and roughly two fifths are seen once. The top ten clones comprise 30% of the sample.

CDR1 is given as ENHRY and CDR2 as SYGVKD, both from the germline V gene. The junction carries 9 bases between V and J, which are trimmed by 3 bases and 1 base respectively. The CDR3 goes from the cysteine to the phenylalanine over 14 residues. Only the CDR3 region is kept as DNA, spanning 42 bases read in frame from base 1. Donors were 30 to 45 systemically healthy Caucasian individuals from Russia aged roughly 6 to 90 years. Approximately 9.3 milliliters of peripheral blood were drawn from each donor into EDTA-treated Vacutainer tubes. Ficoll-Paque density-gradient centrifugation was used to isolate PBMCs, with at least 6 million obtained per sample. Trizol reagent was used to extract total RNA from PBMCs, with at least 5 micrograms per sample. Naive CD45RAhigh/CD27high T cell percentages were measured by flow cytometry on a PBMC aliquot from every donor. Worth noting for this clonotype: Its antigen has not been determined. Base qualities are not at hand, and no much larger clone is one base apart.

The material sequenced was blood. This clonotype originated in a man at least 80 years old in good health. The V gene is TRBV10-3 and the J gene is TRBJ1-1, and the D gene may be TRBD1, 5 bases matching. The sequenced DNA is TGTGCCATCAGTGAAGGGGCCAAGAACACTGAAGCTTTCTTT. It is translated as CAISEGAKNTEAFF.